These 20 T cell receptor beta chains were sequenced from one sample in a study of blood T cell repertoires in COVID-19. Clones were read by immunoSEQ multiplex PCR, and TCRdb kept only the in-frame ones, dropping some. The sample lists 150,000 to 200,000 clones, about 81% occurring once. Sequenced: peripheral blood. Receptors were obtained from a woman in her sixties or seventies with acute or convalescent COVID-19.

The gene calls are TRBV10-3 and TRBJ2-2; TRBD2 matches at 9 bases. Germline V gene lookup returns CDR1 ENHRY and CDR2 SYGVKD. The V gene end was trimmed by 8 bases and the J gene end by 5 bases; junction bases not matched to a gene: 6. CDR3 length: 14 residues. In DNA, the CDR3 is TGTGCCATCTATACTAGCGGGCGGACCGGGGAGCTGTTTTTT. It yields the protein CAIYTSGRTGELFF.

The chain couples TRBV28 to TRBJ1-4; the match to TRBD1 covers 9 bases. The CDR3 runs 14 residues. V lost 6 bases and J lost 6; bases outside the gene matches: 5. Germline V gene lookup returns CDR1 MDHEN and CDR2 SYDVKM. CDR3 region: CASRTGGEHEKLFF. In DNA form, the CDR3 reads TGTGCCAGCAGGACAGGGGGTGAGCATGAAAAACTGTTTTTT.

This clone has just a few counts. The chain carries TRBV7-2 and TRBJ2-1; 11 nucleotides align to TRBD2. V trimming: 2 bases; J trimming: 1 base; junction bases outside the gene matches: 4. Germline V lookup: CDR1 SGHTA, CDR2 FQGNSA. CDR3 size: 17 residues. CDR3 bases: TGTGCCAGCAGCTTAATGACTAGCGGGGCTTCCTACAATGAGCAGTTCTTC. Its translation is CASSLMTSGASYNEQFF.

The rearrangement links TRBV6-2 or TRBV6-3 to TRBJ1-2; D is undetermined. The CDR3 is 14 residues long. Germline lookup yields CDR1 MNHEY and CDR2 SVGEGT. V lost 5 bases, J lost 8 bases, and 18 bases lay in between. The DNA of the CDR3 is TGTGCCAGCAGTCTCCCCACGGGTATCAAGGGCTACACCTTC. It is translated as CASSLPTGIKGYTF.

CDR3 coding DNA: TGTGCCAGCAGCTTATATCCGACCCTAGGCACTGAAGCTTTCTTT. Amino acid sequence: CASSLYPTLGTEAFF. The chain employs TRBV7-8 and TRBJ1-1; D not resolved. V lost 2 bases to trimming and J lost 4 bases, with 14 bases between them. The CDR3 spans 15 residues. CDR1 and CDR2 (germline): SGHVS, FQNEAQ.

The rearrangement links TRBV9 to TRBJ2-3; D is possibly TRBD2 (6 bases). The CDR3 sequence is 15 residues long. Germline V gene sequence: CDR1 SGDLS, CDR2 YYNGEE. Trimming cost V 0 bases and J 6 bases, with 14 bases left between them. Here the CDR3 DNA reads TGTGCCAGCAGCGTAGTGGGGGGACTCGGGGATACGCAGTATTTT. The encoded protein is CASSVVGGLGDTQYF.

The V call is TRBV6-2 or TRBV6-3, the J call TRBJ2-1, with 9 positions matching TRBD2. The V gene end was trimmed by 4 bases and the J gene end by 4 bases; junction bases not matched to a gene: 8. The CDR3 spans 16 residues. The germline V gene encodes CDR1 MNHEY and CDR2 SVGEGT. The CDR3 region is CASSFPTSGLYNEQFF. The CDR3 DNA sequence: TGTGCCAGCAGTTTCCCGACTAGCGGCTTATACAATGAGCAGTTCTTC.

The chain links TRBV19 to TRBJ1-3; D is perhaps TRBD1 (5 bases). Trimming cost V 3 bases and J 3 bases, with 12 bases left between them. This CDR3 spans 15 amino acids. Germline CDR1 LNHDA, CDR2 SQIVND (reference sequence). The CDR3, as DNA: TGTGCCAGTAGTATCCCGACGGGGGATGGAAACACCATATATTTT. The encoded protein is CASSIPTGDGNTIYF.

The rearrangement links TRBV6-6 to TRBJ1-5, with D perhaps TRBD1 (6 bases). V was pared by 2 bases and J by 3 bases, with 11 bases between. The CDR3 has 15 amino acids. Germline V gives CDR1 MNHNY, CDR2 SVGAGI (reference sequence). The CDR3 nucleotides read TGTGCCAGCAGTTACAGGACAGAAAACAATCAGCCCCAGCATTTT. It translates to CASSYRTENNQPQHF.

This clone was counted ten times or more. The V gene is TRBV2, the J gene TRBJ2-5; 9 bases match TRBD1. Germline loops: CDR1 SNHLY, CDR2 FYNNEI. The CDR3 covers 15 residues. The trim removed 5 bases at V and 5 bases at J, leaving 9 bases unmatched. The chain's CDR3 is CASSKSTGGDETQYF. CDR3 in DNA: TGTGCCAGCAGTAAAAGCACAGGGGGCGACGAGACCCAGTACTTC.

This clone was seen a single time. The chain employs TRBV9 and TRBJ2-1, with 10 positions matching TRBD2. Losses at the gene ends were 0 bases for V and 1 base for J; bases not matched to a gene: 10. Germline V lookup: CDR1 SGDLS, CDR2 YYNGEE. The length of the CDR3 is 19 residues. For the CDR3, the DNA is TGTGCCAGCAGCGTAGAGGTAGCGGGGGGTTACGGTTCCTACAATGAGCAGTTCTTC. Its protein product is CASSVEVAGGYGSYNEQFF.

The CDR3 nucleotides read TGTGCCAGCAGCCAAGAGCGACTATTCTATGGCTACACCTTC. This translates into CASSQERLFYGYTF. This chain joins TRBV3-1 (or the pseudogene TRBV3-2) and TRBJ1-2; no clear D. With 0 bases removed from V and 4 bases from J, the gap between germline ends came to 9 bases. The CDR3 is 14 residues long. In germline, CDR1 is LGHDT, CDR2 YNNKEL (reference sequence).

The chain carries TRBV19 and TRBJ1-5; a possible D gene is TRBD1 (6 bases). Germline values: CDR1 LNHDA, CDR2 SQIVND (reference sequence). This CDR3 spans 15 amino acids. V was pared by 3 bases and J by 5 bases, with 14 bases between. The CDR3 region is CASSISREGDQPQHF. The CDR3 DNA is TGTGCCAGTAGTATTTCGAGGGAGGGGGATCAGCCCCAGCATTTT. Full variable domain (missing parts from reference TRBV19 and TRBJ1-5): DGGITQSPKYLFRKEGQNVTLSCEQNLNHDAMYWYRQDPGQGLRLIYYSQIVNDFQKGDIAEGYSVSREKKESFPLTVTSAQKNPTAFYLCASSISREGDQPQHFGDGTRLSIL.

The rearrangement links TRBV28 to TRBJ1-5, with TRBD1 as a possible D gene (6 bases). The ends were cut back, 6 bases at V and 4 bases at J, with 19 bases in the middle. Germline CDR1 MDHEN, CDR2 SYDVKM. The CDR3 has 16 residues. DNA of the CDR3: TGTGCCAGCAGCCCGGGACACCAATTACCGAATCAGCCCCAGCATTTT. It encodes CASSPGHQLPNQPQHF. The entire variable domain, with the rest obtained from reference TRBV28 and TRBJ1-5, is as follows: DVKVTQSSRYLVKRTGEKVFLECVQDMDHENMFWYRQDPGLGLRLIYFSYDVKMKEKGDIPEGYSVSREKKERFSLILESASTNQTSMYLCASSPGHQLPNQPQHFGDGTRLSIL.

This clone has a single count. The rearrangement joins TRBV7-2 to TRBJ2-1, with 14 bases that match TRBD2. V lost 5 bases, J lost 7 bases, and 10 bases stayed unmatched. CDR3 length: 17 residues. CDR1 SGHTA and CDR2 FQGNSA come from the germline V gene. The CDR3 spells CASSQSGRLAGGNEQFF. The CDR3 region has the DNA TGTGCCAGCAGCCAATCAGGGAGACTAGCGGGGGGGAATGAGCAGTTCTTC.

This chain uses TRBV6-4 with TRBJ2-3; D is unclear. Germline values: CDR1 MRHNA, CDR2 SNTAGT. Trimming removed 6 bases at V and 1 base at J, with 8 bases between. The CDR3 loop spans 13 amino acids. The CDR3 DNA reads as TGTGCCAGCAGGAGCGTCGGCACAGATACGCAGTATTTT. It is translated as CASRSVGTDTQYF.

The gene calls are TRBV6-6 and TRBJ1-4; 8 bases match TRBD1. V shed 4 bases and J 7 bases; nucleotides not matched to a gene: 8. Per the germline V gene, CDR1 is MNHNY and CDR2 is SVGAGI (reference sequence). This CDR3 is built from 15 residues. The CDR3 is CASSSSGGVGEKLFF. The CDR3 coding sequence is TGTGCCAGCAGTTCGTCAGGGGGCGTGGGTGAAAAACTGTTTTTT.

The chain couples TRBV9 to TRBJ2-7; 8 positions match TRBD2. CDR1 is SGDLS and CDR2 is YYNGEE in the germline V gene. Unmatched junction bases numbered 8, after V lost 4 bases and J lost 2 bases. The CDR3 sequence is 15 residues long. CDR3 protein: CASSKGSGAPYEQYF. The DNA for the CDR3 is TGTGCCAGCAGCAAAGGTAGCGGGGCTCCCTACGAGCAGTACTTC.

V usage is TRBV28 and J usage is TRBJ1-6; TRBD1 matches 7 bases. In germline, CDR1 is MDHEN, CDR2 SYDVKM. V lost 5 bases, J lost 8 bases, and 6 bases stayed unmatched. This CDR3 is built from 14 residues. CDR3 protein: CASSRNRGDSPLHF. The CDR3, as DNA: TGTGCCAGCAGTCGAAACAGGGGTGATTCACCCCTCCACTTT.

V is TRBV29-1 and J is TRBJ1-5; D might be TRBD1 (6 bases). CDR3 length: 16 amino acids. The germline V gene encodes CDR1 SQVTM and CDR2 ANQGSEA. Trimming took 5 bases from V and 4 from J, leaving 21 bases between them. The CDR3 is CSVREGTSVGNQPQHF. As DNA, the CDR3 is TGCAGCGTTAGGGAAGGGACATCCGTTGGGAATCAGCCCCAGCATTTT.